The 20 T cell receptor beta chains given below trace back to one sample, sequenced in a study of shared clonotypes between healthy human individuals. Assay: immunoSEQ multiplex PCR; the TCRdb copy retains only in-frame clones and omits some. The sample shows over 2 million clones, roughly 94% of them seen only once. Terminally differentiated effector memory CD45RA+ cells were excluded by CCR7 positive selection of CD45RO-negative cells. Input material: naive CD8+ T cells sorted from blood. Receptors were obtained from a man between 18 and 29 years old in good health.

V gene TRBV6-1 combines with J gene TRBJ2-7; 8 bases agree with TRBD1. The CDR3 sequence is 13 residues long. Trimming took 8 bases from V and 5 from J; bases not matched to a gene: 8. CDR1 and CDR2 from the germline V gene are MNHNS and SASEGT. CDR3 nucleotides: TGTGCCAGCGCAGGACAGGGTCTCGACGAGCAGTACTTC. The encoded protein is CASAGQGLDEQYF.

Concerning this clone itself: A junction end diverges from the germline sequence, so it may reflect a read error. The V and J genes are TRBV7-7 and TRBJ1-4; a weak D match, TRBD1 (5 bases). Germline-derived CDR1 and CDR2 are SSHAT and FNYEAQ (reference sequence). The CDR3 loop spans 14 amino acids. For the CDR3, the DNA is TGTGCTAGCAGCTTAAACCCGGGGGATGAAAAACTGTTTTTT. Protein: CASSLNPGDEKLFF.

V usage is TRBV19 and J usage is TRBJ1-5; TRBD1 might be the D (5 bases). CDR3 length equals 17 residues. Trimming took off 3 bases at V and 3 bases at J, with 18 bases between the two ends. In germline, CDR1 is LNHDA, CDR2 SQIVND (reference sequence). CDR3 protein: CASSIGLLGPINQPQHF. The CDR3 DNA reads as TGTGCCAGTAGTATTGGTCTTTTGGGACCGATCAATCAGCCCCAGCATTTT.

CDR3 coding DNA: TGTGCCAGCAGCTCGCGGCAAGAGGGGATATATAATGAAAAACTGTTTTTT. Protein sequence: CASSSRQEGIYNEKLFF. The chain carries TRBV28 and TRBJ1-4; D may be TRBD1 (5 bases). Germline CDR1 and CDR2: MDHEN and SYDVKM. Trimming pared 6 bases from V and 4 bases from J, leaving 21 bases between. The CDR3 is 17 amino acids.

This rearrangement joins TRBV10-2 to TRBJ2-7, with TRBD2 matching over 7 bases. Germline CDR1 is WSHSY and CDR2 is SAAADI. Losses at the gene ends were 8 bases for V and 2 bases for J; bases not matched to a gene: 9. This CDR3 spans 14 amino acids. The CDR3 spells CASLSGRSPYEQYF. DNA for the CDR3: TGCGCCAGCCTTTCCGGGAGGTCCCCCTACGAGCAGTACTTC.

The V and J genes are TRBV7-3 and TRBJ2-1; 8 bases line up with TRBD2. Germline V gene sequence: CDR1 SGHTA, CDR2 FQGTGA. The length of the CDR3 is 16 residues. Trimming cost V 2 bases and J 6 bases; bases outside gene matches: 9. CDR3 residues: CASSLLTGGSVNEQFF. For the CDR3, the DNA is TGTGCCAGCAGCTTACTGACGGGGGGGTCGGTCAATGAGCAGTTCTTC. Drawing the rest from reference TRBV7-3 and TRBJ2-1, the complete variable domain is GAGVSQTPSNKVTEKGKYVELRCDPISGHTALYWYRQSLGQGPEFLIYFQGTGAADDSGLPNDRFFAVRPEGSVSTLKIQRTERGDSAVYLCASSLLTGGSVNEQFFGPGTRLTVL.

The gene calls are TRBV11-2 and TRBJ2-7, with a possible D match to TRBD1 (7 bases). Between the trimmed V and J ends, which lost 5 bases and 2 bases, there was a span of 19 bases. Looked up from germline, CDR1 is SGHAT and CDR2 is FQNNGV. This CDR3 spans 16 amino acids. The CDR3 DNA is TGTGCCAGCAGCCCTTGGGACAGCGGAGGGCCCTACGAGCAGTACTTC. It is translated as CASSPWDSGGPYEQYF. Supplemented by reference TRBV11-2 and TRBJ2-7, the full variable domain reads EAGVAQSPRYKIIEKRQSVAFWCNPISGHATLYWYQQILGQGPKLLIQFQNNGVVDDSQLPKDRFSAERLKGVDSTLKIQPAKLEDSAVYLCASSPWDSGGPYEQYFGPGTRLTVT.

V gene TRBV5-1 combines with J gene TRBJ1-6, with D possibly TRBD1 on 5 matching bases. The CDR3 consists of 16 residues. CDR1 is SGHRS and CDR2 is YFSETQ in the germline V gene. V was pared by 2 bases and J by 3 bases, with 12 bases between. CDR3 DNA sequence: TGCGCCAGCAGCTTCGGGGCAGCCCACTATAATTCACCCCTCCACTTT. Protein sequence: CASSFGAAHYNSPLHF.

This clone occurred a few times. The chain has TRBV7-9 and TRBJ2-3, with D perhaps matching TRBD1 (7 bases). Trimming removed 1 base at V and 4 bases at J, with 15 bases between. Germline CDR1 is SEHNR and CDR2 is FQNEAQ (reference sequence). The CDR3 is made up of 16 amino acids. In DNA form, the CDR3 reads TGTGCCAGCAGCTTAGGTGGGACAGCGGGCGCAGATACGCAGTATTTT. It is translated as CASSLGGTAGADTQYF.

This chain joins TRBV4-3 and TRBJ2-7; 9 bases are shared with TRBD2. V trimming: 1 base; J trimming: 3 bases; junction bases outside the gene matches: 13. This CDR3 is built from 18 residues. Germline V gives CDR1 LGHNA, CDR2 YSLEER. The CDR3 region is CASSQALNLAGLDYEQYF. In DNA form, the CDR3 reads TGCGCCAGCAGCCAAGCCCTAAATCTAGCGGGATTAGACTACGAGCAGTACTTC.

On this clone: The sample has other DNA sequences that encode this CDR3 too. The CDR3 coding sequence is TGTGCCAGCAGTTTCGGGGGGGCCGGGGAGACCCAGTACTTC. As protein: CASSFGGAGETQYF. The chain recombines TRBV27 with TRBJ2-5; TRBD2 agrees at 8 bases. CDR1 is MNHEY and CDR2 is SMNVEV in the germline V gene (reference sequence). V shed 3 bases and J 5 bases; nucleotides not matched to a gene: 5. There are 14 residues in the CDR3.

The J gene is TRBJ2-7, the V gene TRBV4-1, with D possibly matching TRBD1 (6 bases). The germline CDR1 and CDR2 sequences are MGHRA and YSYEKL. The CDR3 loop spans 16 amino acids. V lost 0 bases and J lost 2, with 14 bases in between. The CDR3 nucleotides read TGCGCCAGCAGCCAAGATCCAACAGGGTTTGCCTACGAGCAGTACTTC. This encodes CASSQDPTGFAYEQYF.

The V gene is TRBV4-1, the J gene TRBJ2-1; TRBD1 agrees at 9 bases. V was pared by 2 bases and J by 7 bases, with 6 bases of the junction left unmatched. The CDR3 has 15 amino acids. Germline V CDR1 and CDR2: MGHRA, YSYEKL. The CDR3 region has the DNA TGCGCCAGCAGCCAAATGGGACAGGGAGGGAATGAGCAGTTCTTC. Translation: CASSQMGQGGNEQFF.

Concerning this clone itself: The same CDR3 can be traced to other DNA sequences in this sample. The chain joins TRBV15 to TRBJ2-7; no reliable D call. The V and J ends lost 0 bases and 3 bases respectively, with 6 bases between them. The CDR3 sequence is 13 residues long. Germline assignment: CDR1 LNHNV and CDR2 YYDKDF (reference sequence). CDR3 amino acids: CATSRDLGYEQYF. CDR3 DNA: TGTGCCACCAGCAGAGATCTAGGCTACGAGCAGTACTTC.

The rearrangement links TRBV10-1 to TRBJ2-3; no firm D call. Germline-derived CDR1 and CDR2 are WNHNN and SYGVQD (reference sequence). This CDR3 is 14 amino acids long. Deletions cut 2 bases from V and 2 bases from J, with 8 bases between. Written as DNA, the CDR3 is TGCGCCAGCAGTGAGAGGCAGGTCACAGATACGCAGTATTTT. This translates into CASSERQVTDTQYF.

This clone was observed once. V gene TRBV10-3 combines with J gene TRBJ1-1, with a weak D call TRBD1 (6 bases). The CDR3 is 14 residues long. Trimming left V 0 bases short and J 5 bases short, with 10 bases between. Germline V gives CDR1 ENHRY, CDR2 SYGVKD. The CDR3 sequence is CAISESLGATEAFF. As DNA, the CDR3 is TGTGCCATCAGTGAGTCTCTGGGGGCGACTGAAGCTTTCTTT.

V and J are TRBV6-5 and TRBJ1-1; 8 nucleotides agree with TRBD1. With 2 bases clipped from V and 5 bases from J, the junction kept 1 base outside the gene matches. The CDR3 consists of 13 residues. The germline gives CDR1 MNHEY, CDR2 SVGAGI. The CDR3 protein is CASSYNRGTEAFF. As DNA, the CDR3 is TGTGCCAGCAGTTACAACAGGGGGACTGAAGCTTTCTTT.

On this clone: This sample includes further DNA sequences coding for the same CDR3. This rearrangement joins TRBV4-3 to TRBJ2-7; a possible D gene is TRBD1 (5 bases). Germline V gene sequence: CDR1 LGHNA, CDR2 YSLEER. The V end lost 1 base, the J end lost 3 bases, and 7 bases lay between the germline ends. The length of the CDR3 is 13 residues. The chain's CDR3 is CASSQGQFYEQYF. CDR3 sequence (DNA): TGCGCCAGCAGCCAAGGACAGTTCTACGAGCAGTACTTC.

This chain joins TRBV11-2 and TRBJ2-1, with a tentative D call TRBD1 (5 bases). Trimming removed 5 bases at V and 1 base at J, with 12 bases between. Per germline, CDR1 SGHAT and CDR2 FQNNGV. This CDR3 is 15 amino acids long. This CDR3 reads CASSRIGDSYNEQFF. The CDR3 bases are TGTGCCAGCAGCCGAATAGGGGATTCCTACAATGAGCAGTTCTTC. The full variable domain, in which reference TRBV11-2 and TRBJ2-1 provide the parts outside the CDR3, is EAGVAQSPRYKIIEKRQSVAFWCNPISGHATLYWYQQILGQGPKLLIQFQNNGVVDDSQLPKDRFSAERLKGVDSTLKIQPAKLEDSAVYLCASSRIGDSYNEQFFGPGTRLTVL.

The chain is built from TRBV4-3 and TRBJ2-1; perhaps D is TRBD1 or TRBD2 (5 bases each). The CDR3 has 13 amino acids. Trimming removed 0 bases from V and 10 bases from J, with 10 bases in between. CDR1 is LGHNA, CDR2 YSLEER, per germline. The CDR3 DNA sequence: TGCGCCAGCAGCCAAGATCGAGGGGTAGAGCAGTTCTTC. Translated: CASSQDRGVEQFF.